Following are 19 T cell receptor beta chains from one sample sequenced in a study of blood T cells in healthy people across ages (dated by TCRdb to about 2015). The method was 5' RACE. The reads were generated on an Illumina HiSeq 2500. A second PCR of roughly 7 to 12 cycles was run with a J-beta primer mix and a sample-barcoded 5' primer. TCRdb itself trimmed the public reads at Q25 with fastp, ran MiXCR and retained productive beta chains. Entries are consolidated by CDR3 protein sequence, retaining the most common genes and DNA. The sample records about 1.5 million distinct CDR3 sequences, 42% of which are singletons. The top ten hold about 4% of the sample. The sequenced material came from blood. The receptors stem from a woman under 30 in good health.

The chain has TRBV12-3 or TRBV12-4 and TRBJ2-1; D may be TRBD2 (6 bases). Trimming shortened V by 1 base and J by 9 bases, and 13 bases separated the two germline ends. The CDR3 extends over 14 amino acids. CDR3 region: CASSLGPRGSEQFF. For the CDR3, the DNA is TGTGCCAGCAGTTTAGGACCCCGGGGGAGTGAGCAGTTCTTC.

This chain uses TRBV4-1 with TRBJ1-2; 10 bases map to TRBD1. Germline CDR1 and CDR2: MGHRA and YSYEKL. This CDR3 is 17 amino acids long. V dropped 1 base and J dropped 5; count of bases not matched to a gene: 10. This CDR3 is CASSQVVRDRGGYGYTF. CDR3 coding DNA: TGCGCCAGCAGCCAAGTAGTAAGGGACAGGGGAGGGTATGGCTACACCTTC.

V is TRBV6-2 or TRBV6-3 and J is TRBJ2-7; D gene ambiguous. The ends were cut back, 4 bases at V and 0 bases at J, with 4 bases in the middle. Germline CDR1 is MNHEY and CDR2 is SVGEGT. The CDR3 sequence is 12 residues long. CDR3 nucleotide sequence: TGTGCCAGCAGTTTTACCTCCTACGAGCAGTACTTC. Amino acid sequence: CASSFTSYEQYF.

The CDR3 DNA reads TGCGCCAGCAGCTTGGATGCCGGGGGCACTGAAGCTTTCTTT. Encoded protein: CASSLDAGGTEAFF. J is TRBJ1-1 and V is TRBV5-1; a possible D gene is TRBD1 (5 bases). The germline gives CDR1 SGHRS, CDR2 YFSETQ. V lost 0 bases to trimming and J lost 4 bases, with 10 bases between them. The CDR3 spans 14 residues. The variable domain in full, completed from reference TRBV5-1 and TRBJ1-1, reads KAGVTQTPRYLIKTRGQQVTLSCSPISGHRSVSWYQQTPGQGLQFLFEYFSETQRNKGNFPGRFSGRQFSNSRSEMNVSTLELGDSALYLCASSLDAGGTEAFFGQGTRLTVV.

This chain joins TRBV20-1 and TRBJ2-7, with unresolved D. This CDR3 region has 14 residues. CDR1 is DFQATT and CDR2 is SNEGSKA in the germline V gene (reference sequence). Trimming took off 0 bases at V and 1 base at J, with 10 bases between the two ends. The CDR3 nucleotides are TGCAGTGCTAGAGATACGCGTTGGTCCTACGAGCAGTACTTC. As protein: CSARDTRWSYEQYF.

This clonotype has just one count. The V call is TRBV27, the J call TRBJ1-1; D not certain. Trimming left V 4 bases short and J 1 base short, with 13 bases between. Germline V gene data show CDR1 as MNHEY and CDR2 as SMNVEV (reference sequence). The CDR3 has 15 residues. This CDR3 is CASSSPQEPNTEAFF. The CDR3 DNA sequence: TGTGCCAGCAGTTCCCCCCAGGAGCCGAACACTGAAGCTTTCTTT.

This clonotype has just a few counts. V usage is TRBV12-3 or TRBV12-4 and J usage is TRBJ1-2, with 11 bases matching TRBD1. This CDR3 has 16 amino acids. Unmatched junction bases numbered 14, after V lost 6 bases and J lost 8 bases. The CDR3, as DNA: TGTGCCAGCAGCCTCACCAATTCGGACAGGGGGCCCGGCTACACCTTC. This sequence encodes CASSLTNSDRGPGYTF.

In this sample, this clonotype turned up a few times. J is TRBJ1-5 and V is TRBV7-2; possibly TRBD1 for D (5 bases). V lost 1 base and J lost 2, with 18 bases in between. Germline lookup yields CDR1 SGHTA and CDR2 FQGNSA. CDR3 length: 18 amino acids. CDR3 sequence: CASSLVKRGFRGNQPQHF. CDR3 DNA sequence: TGTGCCAGCAGCTTAGTCAAAAGGGGCTTCCGGGGCAATCAGCCCCAGCATTTT.

This clonotype was seen a few times. The chain employs TRBV4-1 and TRBJ2-1, with 9 nucleotides matching TRBD2. The CDR3 is 15 residues long. Trimming took 1 base from V and 8 from J; bases not matched to a gene: 6. Germline V gene data show CDR1 as MGHRA and CDR2 as YSYEKL. The CDR3 sequence is CASSQGGGGADEQFF. CDR3 nucleotide sequence: TGCGCCAGCAGCCAAGGCGGCGGGGGGGCAGATGAGCAGTTCTTC.

About this clonotype itself: This likely comes from a read error, as the CDR3 has no conserved phenylalanine or tryptophan at its end. The gene calls are TRBV27 and TRBJ2-1; perhaps TRBD2 as D (5 bases). Matching the DNA end better, TRBJ2-7 makes the J call doubtful. Germline lookup yields CDR1 MNHEY and CDR2 SMNVEV (reference sequence). The CDR3 is 15 amino acids. CDR3 in DNA: TGTGCCAGCAGTCTATACACGGACTCCTACAATGAGCAGTACCTC. Translated, it gives CASSLYTDSYNEQYL.

CDR3 sequence reads: CAISARDRGRIYEQYF. The CDR3 coding sequence is TGTGCCATCAGTGCCCGGGACAGGGGGCGCATCTACGAGCAGTACTTC. The chain joins TRBV10-3 to TRBJ2-7, with 12 positions matching TRBD1. The germline V gene encodes CDR1 ENHRY and CDR2 SYGVKD. This CDR3 contains 16 residues. V lost 4 bases and J lost 3; bases outside the gene matches: 7.

About this clonotype: Germline and junction disagree at one end, which may indicate a read error. The V gene is TRBV4-3, the J gene TRBJ2-3; possibly TRBD1 or TRBD2 for D (5 bases each). Germline-derived CDR1 and CDR2 are LGHNA and YSLEER. The CDR3 is 15 amino acids. This CDR3 reads CASSQVLGRADAQYF. The CDR3, as DNA: TGCGCCAGCAGCCAAGTATTGGGGCGGGCAGATGCGCAGTATTTT.

The chain carries TRBV13 and TRBJ1-4; D is unclear. The CDR3 is 14 residues long. Germline-derived CDR1 and CDR2 are PRHDT and FYEKMQ (reference sequence). Trimming pared 1 base from V and 11 bases from J, leaving 14 bases between. CDR3 loop: CASSLARYKSKLFF. The DNA for the CDR3 is TGTGCCAGCAGCTTAGCCCGGTATAAAAGTAAACTGTTTTTT.

The V and J genes are TRBV5-1 and TRBJ2-1; tentative D call: TRBD1 (6 bases). The end of the DNA is better explained by TRBJ2-7, so the J call may be wrong. There are 14 residues in the CDR3. The germline V gene has CDR1 SGHRS and CDR2 YFSETQ. The CDR3 region has the DNA TGCGCCAGCAGCAAGGACAGTTTTGCCAATGAGCAGTACTTC. It encodes CASSKDSFANEQYF.

The J gene is TRBJ2-3, the V gene TRBV27, with unresolved D. With 3 bases removed from V and 1 base from J, the gap between germline ends came to 14 bases. Germline CDR1 and CDR2: MNHEY and SMNVEV (reference sequence). The CDR3 extends over 16 amino acids. CDR3 region: CASSLIQPGGTDTQYF. For the CDR3, the DNA is TGTGCCAGCAGTTTGATCCAGCCAGGAGGCACAGATACGCAGTATTTT.

J is TRBJ1-1 and V is TRBV27, with D possibly matching TRBD1 (6 bases). Germline CDR1 reads MNHEY; CDR2 reads SMNVEV (reference sequence). V shed 4 bases and J shed 6 bases, with 12 bases lying between them. This CDR3 has 13 residues. This chain's CDR3 is CASSWGAESEAFF. The CDR3 nucleotides read TGTGCCAGCAGTTGGGGGGCAGAATCTGAAGCTTTCTTT.

This clonotype was seen a single time. This chain uses TRBV14 with TRBJ2-4, with D perhaps assigned TRBD1 or TRBD2 (5 bases each). Germline CDR1 SGHDN, CDR2 FVKESK. The CDR3 totals 14 residues. Trimming stripped 0 bases from V and 13 bases from J, with 16 bases between. Here the CDR3 reads CASSQDRGPGQQYF. CDR3 bases: TGTGCCAGCAGCCAAGATCGGGGTCCAGGGCAGCAGTACTTC. The variable domain in full, completed from reference TRBV14 and TRBJ2-4, reads EAGVTQFPSHSVIEKGQTVTLRCDPISGHDNLYWYRRVMGKEIKFLLHFVKESKQDESGMPNNRFLAERTGGTYSTLKVQPAELEDSGVYFCASSQDRGPGQQYFGAGTRLSVL.

The V call is TRBV7-9, the J call TRBJ2-1, with 14 bases that match TRBD2. The CDR3 sequence is 16 residues long. V shed 5 bases, J shed 6 bases, and the junction held 6 bases outside the gene matches. CDR1 is SEHNR, CDR2 FQNEAQ, per germline (reference sequence). Here the CDR3 reads CASSAPGLAGVNEQFF. The CDR3 DNA sequence: TGTGCCAGCAGCGCCCCGGGACTAGCGGGGGTCAATGAGCAGTTCTTC.

This clonotype occurred a few times. The J gene is TRBJ2-7, the V gene TRBV20-1; 9 nucleotides line up with TRBD1. Germline V gene sequence: CDR1 DFQATT, CDR2 SNEGSKA (reference sequence). The CDR3 length is 15 residues. Losses at the gene ends were 0 bases for V and 7 bases for J; bases not matched to a gene: 10. In DNA form, the CDR3 reads TGCAGTGCTAGAGAGGGGACAGGGCCAGCTTGGGAGCAGTACTTC. Translating it yields CSAREGTGPAWEQYF.